Shown below are 18 T cell receptor beta chains from a single sample sequenced in a study of identical twins. TCRdb fed the 5' RACE reads into MiXCR, producing one record per CDR3 protein. The sample yields about 340,000 distinct CDR3 sequences, approximately 13% seen once. These sequences were also reported in another study, on yellow fever vaccine responses in identical twins.

Sequenced input: CD8+ T cells sorted from blood. All receptors derive from a young woman in good health.

The CDR3 bases are TGTGCCAGCAGCCCAGGGATAATAGCGGGAGAATTCCATGAGCAGTTCTTC. Translated: CASSPGIIAGEFHEQFF. V gene TRBV3-1 combines with J gene TRBJ2-1; 9 nucleotides align to TRBD2. This CDR3 contains 17 residues. The V segment lost 4 bases and the J segment 8 bases; nucleotides outside the gene matches: 15. Germline CDR1 is LGHDT and CDR2 is YNNKEL (reference sequence).

This chain joins TRBV5-1 and TRBJ2-7; weak D call: TRBD2 (5 bases). Germline V gene lookup returns CDR1 SGHRS and CDR2 YFSETQ. The CDR3 is made up of 15 amino acids. V dropped 2 bases and J dropped 0 bases, with 12 bases sitting between them. The CDR3 DNA reads TGCGCCAGCAGCTTATCCGGGGTGCCCTCCTACGAGCAGTACTTC. Translated, it gives CASSLSGVPSYEQYF.

This clonotype was found a few times. V is TRBV4-1 and J is TRBJ1-1; TRBD1 agrees at 7 bases. V lost 0 bases, J lost 1 base, and 5 bases stayed unmatched. This CDR3 comprises 16 residues. Germline CDR1 is MGHRA and CDR2 is YSYEKL. Here the CDR3 reads CASSQDTGTENTEAFF. CDR3 DNA sequence: TGCGCCAGCAGCCAAGATACCGGGACAGAGAACACTGAAGCTTTCTTT.

This clonotype appeared a few times. This chain uses TRBV24-1 with TRBJ1-4; D gene uncertain. The V and J ends lost 9 bases and 0 bases respectively, with 7 bases between them. Germline V lookup: CDR1 KGHDR, CDR2 SFDVKD. This CDR3 is built from 13 residues. CDR3 sequence: CATQQATNEKLFF. Written as DNA, the CDR3 is TGTGCCACCCAACAAGCAACTAATGAAAAACTGTTTTTT.

The count of this clonotype is one. The chain combines TRBV20-1 with TRBJ2-3, with D possibly TRBD1 on 5 matching bases. The CDR3 is made up of 16 amino acids. V lost 0 bases and J lost 4, with 17 bases in between. Germline CDR1 is DFQATT and CDR2 is SNEGSKA (reference sequence). The CDR3 here is CSARDRTVQGPDTQYF. In DNA, the CDR3 is TGCAGTGCTAGAGATAGGACGGTCCAGGGCCCAGATACGCAGTATTTT.

This rearrangement joins TRBV7-2 to TRBJ1-1; 8 nucleotides align to TRBD1. The junction had 6 bases not matched to a gene; V was cut back by 5 bases and J by 1 base. The CDR3 extends over 15 amino acids. Germline values: CDR1 SGHTA, CDR2 FQGNSA. CDR3 loop: CASSIGQGGNTEAFF. CDR3 DNA: TGTGCCAGCAGCATAGGACAGGGTGGGAACACTGAAGCTTTCTTT.

Concerning this clonotype itself: One junction end disagrees with the germline gene, perhaps due to a read error. The chain has TRBV12-3 or TRBV12-4 and TRBJ1-3, with D possibly matching TRBD1 (6 bases). This CDR3 has 15 amino acids. The CDR3 loop reads CASSLGGRRGNTIYF. The CDR3 region has the DNA TGTGCCAGCAGCTTAGGGGGAAGAAGGGGAAACACCATATATTTT.

This chain connects TRBV12-3 or TRBV12-4 to TRBJ1-5, with a tentative D call TRBD1 (5 bases). Trimming took 5 bases from V and 2 from J, leaving 13 bases between them. The CDR3 spans 15 residues. CDR3 bases: TGTGCCAGCAGTCCCATGGACAACGGCAATCAGCCCCAGCATTTT. Its protein product is CASSPMDNGNQPQHF.

In this sample, this clonotype turned up a few times. The gene calls are TRBV18 and TRBJ2-7; D perhaps matches TRBD1 (6 bases). Germline CDR1 KGHSH, CDR2 LQKENI. V lost 0 bases and J 2 bases, leaving 14 bases between the germline ends. There are 16 residues in the CDR3. The DNA for the CDR3 is TGTGCCAGCTCACCACCGAAGAACAGGGCTCCCTACGAGCAGTACTTC. Its protein product is CASSPPKNRAPYEQYF.

This clonotype was seen many times. The chain joins TRBV29-1 to TRBJ1-1; 7 bases agree with TRBD1. CDR3 length equals 16 residues. Germline V gene lookup returns CDR1 SQVTM and CDR2 ANQGSEA. The V and J ends lost 0 bases and 5 bases, in that order; junction bases with no gene match: 12. The CDR3 bases are TGCAGCGTTGAAGATCTTCCGGGAGAGACAGGGACTGAAGCTTTCTTT. This encodes CSVEDLPGETGTEAFF. Full variable domain (missing parts from reference TRBV29-1 and TRBJ1-1): SAVISQKPSRDICQRGTSLTIQCQVDSQVTMMFWYRQQPGQSLTLIATANQGSEATYESGFVIDKFPISRPNLTFSTLTVSNMSPEDSSIYLCSVEDLPGETGTEAFFGQGTRLTVV.

This clonotype was found many times. The chain links TRBV12-3 or TRBV12-4 to TRBJ2-2; D possibly uses TRBD1 or TRBD2 (6 bases each). The CDR3 is 13 residues long. V was shortened by 3 bases and J by 6 bases, with 8 bases between the two germline ends. The CDR3 nucleotides are TGTGCCAGCAGTTTGGGGGGCCCCGGGGAGCTGTTTTTT. Its protein product is CASSLGGPGELFF.

The table lists this clonotype with a few counts. The chain has TRBV12-3 or TRBV12-4 and TRBJ2-1, with D possibly being TRBD2 (5 bases). V lost 7 bases, J lost 7 bases, and 14 bases lay in between. The CDR3 is 13 residues long. The CDR3 reads CASTGGVANEQFF. CDR3 sequence (DNA): TGTGCCAGCACCGGTGGGGTAGCGAATGAGCAGTTCTTC.

V gene TRBV28 combines with J gene TRBJ2-1, with 8 bases fitting TRBD1. CDR1 is MDHEN, CDR2 SYDVKM, per germline. V lost 3 bases, J lost 3 bases, and 4 bases stayed unmatched. This CDR3 contains 15 residues. CDR3 sequence: CASSLGQAFYNEQFF. The CDR3, as DNA: TGTGCCAGCAGTTTGGGACAGGCCTTCTACAATGAGCAGTTCTTC.

The gene calls are TRBV6-5 and TRBJ2-1, with unresolved D. The CDR3 runs 11 residues. Germline V gene lookup returns CDR1 MNHEY and CDR2 SVGAGI. Trimming cost V 6 bases and J 9 bases, with 9 bases left between them. The CDR3: CASSHTGEQFF. The CDR3 DNA is TGTGCCAGCAGCCACACGGGTGAGCAGTTCTTC.

The chain is built from TRBV24-1 and TRBJ2-1; no firm D call. The CDR3 contains 13 residues. Germline V gene data show CDR1 as KGHDR and CDR2 as SFDVKD. V gave up 1 base and J gave up 8 bases, with 8 bases separating them. CDR3 sequence reads: CATSDLTIYEQFF. CDR3 nucleotides: TGTGCCACCAGTGATTTAACTATCTATGAGCAGTTCTTC.

This clonotype was detected only a few times. This chain links TRBV5-1 with TRBJ2-7; 11 bases agree with TRBD1. V dropped 4 bases and J dropped 3; count of bases not matched to a gene: 12. The V gene's germline CDR1 is SGHRS and CDR2 YFSETQ. CDR3 size: 17 residues. The CDR3 nucleotides are TGCGCCAGCAGCCTCCCCCGGGACAGGGGGACTTACTACGAGCAGTACTTC. Its protein is CASSLPRDRGTYYEQYF. The full variable domain, rest sourced from reference TRBV5-1 and TRBJ2-7, is KAGVTQTPRYLIKTRGQQVTLSCSPISGHRSVSWYQQTPGQGLQFLFEYFSETQRNKGNFPGRFSGRQFSNSRSEMNVSTLELGDSALYLCASSLPRDRGTYYEQYFGPGTRLTVT.

This clonotype was counted between two and nine times. The gene calls are TRBV11-2 and TRBJ2-1; 9 positions match TRBD2. The CDR3 is 20 amino acids. V lost 2 bases, J lost 0 bases, and 14 bases stayed unmatched. In germline, CDR1 is SGHAT, CDR2 FQNNGV. CDR3 sequence: CASSLLVARGGSGSYNEQFF. The CDR3 DNA follows: TGTGCCAGCAGCTTATTGGTCGCGCGGGGGGGCTCCGGCTCCTACAATGAGCAGTTCTTC.

This clonotype was observed many times. The CDR3 DNA is TGCGCCAGCAGCCCCATTGGGATTGGCAGCTCCTACAATGAGCAGTTCTTC. Its translation: CASSPIGIGSSYNEQFF. This chain joins TRBV5-1 and TRBJ2-1; D gene unclear. CDR1 and CDR2 from the germline V gene are SGHRS and YFSETQ. The CDR3 runs to 17 residues. V was trimmed by 4 bases and J by 0 bases, leaving 17 bases between them. The variable domain in full, with the rest retrieved from reference TRBV5-1 and TRBJ2-1, is KAGVTQTPRYLIKTRGQQVTLSCSPISGHRSVSWYQQTPGQGLQFLFEYFSETQRNKGNFPGRFSGRQFSNSRSEMNVSTLELGDSALYLCASSPIGIGSSYNEQFFGPGTRLTVL.